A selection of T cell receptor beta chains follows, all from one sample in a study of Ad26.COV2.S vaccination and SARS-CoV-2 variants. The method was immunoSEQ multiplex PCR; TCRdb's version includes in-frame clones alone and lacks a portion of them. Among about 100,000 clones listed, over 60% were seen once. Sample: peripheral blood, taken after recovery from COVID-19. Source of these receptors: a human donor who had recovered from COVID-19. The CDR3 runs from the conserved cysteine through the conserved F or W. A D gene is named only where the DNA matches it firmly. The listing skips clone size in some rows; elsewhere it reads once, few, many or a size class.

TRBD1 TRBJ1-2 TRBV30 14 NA TGTGCCTGGAGTGTAGGGGGCGGGTTTTATGGCTACACCTTC CAWSVGGGFYGYTF
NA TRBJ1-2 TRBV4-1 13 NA TGCGCCAGCAGCCAAGAGGGGAACTATGGCTACACCTTC CASSQEGNYGYTF
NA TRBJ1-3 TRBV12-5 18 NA TGTGCTAGTGGTTTGGTACTAGGACACAGTCCTTCTGGAAACACCATATATTTT CASGLVLGHSPSGNTIYF
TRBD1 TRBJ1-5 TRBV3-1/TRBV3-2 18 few TGTGCCAGCAGCCTCCCCACATACAGGGGTAGTGGCAATCAGCCCCAGCATTTT CASSLPTYRGSGNQPQHF
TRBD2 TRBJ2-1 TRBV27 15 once TGTGCCAGCAGTTTGGAGACTAGCGGCTACAATGAGCAGTTCTTC CASSLETSGYNEQFF
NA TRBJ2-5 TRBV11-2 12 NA TGTGCCAGCAGCCCAGGGGTGTTAACCCAGTACTTC CASSPGVLTQYF
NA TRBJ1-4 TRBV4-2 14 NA TGTGCCAGCAGCCAATCGAGAACTAATGAAAAACTGTTTTTT CASSQSRTNEKLFF
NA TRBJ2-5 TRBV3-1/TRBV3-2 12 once TGTGCCAGCAGCCAAGATGGTGAGACCCAGTACTTC CASSQDGETQYF
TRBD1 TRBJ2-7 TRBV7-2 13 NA TGTGCCAGCAGCATATACAGGGGTTACGAGCAGTACTTC CASSIYRGYEQYF
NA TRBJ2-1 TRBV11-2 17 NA TGTGCCAGCAGCTCGCCCTTTTTGCTGGGGGGCAACAATGAGCAGTTCTTC CASSSPFLLGGNNEQFF
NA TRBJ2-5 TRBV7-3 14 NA TGTGCCAGCAGCCCAGGACTGGACCAAGAGACCCAGTACTTC CASSPGLDQETQYF
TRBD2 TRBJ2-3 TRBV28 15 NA TGTGCCAGCAGTTTACCGACTAGCGGGGTGGATACGCAGTATTTT CASSLPTSGVDTQYF
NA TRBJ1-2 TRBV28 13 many TGTGCCAGCAGTAACCCCGGGGGGGTTGGCTACACCTTC CASSNPGGVGYTF
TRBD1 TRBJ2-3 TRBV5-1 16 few TGCGCCAGCAGCCCGACAGGGCAGGGCCTCACAGATACGCAGTATTTT CASSPTGQGLTDTQYF
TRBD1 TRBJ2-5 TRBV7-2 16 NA TGTGCCAGCAGCTTCGGGCCCGGACAGGACTGGGAGACCCAGTACTTC CASSFGPGQDWETQYF
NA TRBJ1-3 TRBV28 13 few TGTGCCAGCATACGGTTCTCTGGAAACACCATATATTTT CASIRFSGNTIYF
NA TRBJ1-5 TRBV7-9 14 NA TGTGCCAGCAGCCTGGACCGATTCAATCAGCCCCAGCATTTT CASSLDRFNQPQHF
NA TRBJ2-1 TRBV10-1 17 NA TGCGCCAGCAGTGATAATTGGGGGACAAATTCCTACAATGAGCAGTTCTTC CASSDNWGTNSYNEQFF
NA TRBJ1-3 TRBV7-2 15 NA TGTGCCAGCAGCTTGGGCAGGACCTCTGGAAACACCATATATTTT CASSLGRTSGNTIYF
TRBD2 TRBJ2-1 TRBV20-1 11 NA TGCAGTGCAGCGGGGAGAAATGAGCAGTTCTTC CSAAGRNEQFF
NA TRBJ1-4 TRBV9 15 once TGTGCCAGCAGCCGTAGGGTGGGGGAGGATGAAAAACTGTTTTTT CASSRRVGEDEKLFF
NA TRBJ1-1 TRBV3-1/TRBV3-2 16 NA TGTGCCAGCAGCCAAGATCAGTACAGCCTGAACACTGAAGCTTTCTTT CASSQDQYSLNTEAFF
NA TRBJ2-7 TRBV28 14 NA TGTGCCAGCACCCTAAGAGGGGCGGGCTACGAGCAGTACTTC CASTLRGAGYEQYF
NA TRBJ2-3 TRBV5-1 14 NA TGCGCCAGCAGCTTCGGGGGTACAACAAGGACGCAGTATTTT CASSFGGTTRTQYF
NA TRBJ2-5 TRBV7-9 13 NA TGTGCCAGCAGCTTAGGATTAGGAGAGACCCAGTACTTC CASSLGLGETQYF
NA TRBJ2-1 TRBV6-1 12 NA TGTGCCAGCAGTGAGGTACGGGATGAGCAGTTCTTC CASSEVRDEQFF
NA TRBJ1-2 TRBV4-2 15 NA TGTGCCAGCAGCCAAGAGGGTGTGGGGGGAGATGGCTACACCTTC CASSQEGVGGDGYTF
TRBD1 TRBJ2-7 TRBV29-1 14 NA TGCAGCGTTGACGGGGACAGGGGAAAGTACGAGCAGTACTTC CSVDGDRGKYEQYF
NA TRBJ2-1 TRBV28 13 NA TGTGCCAGCAGTTTGTTGGACCCGGGTGAGCAGTTCTTC CASSLLDPGEQFF
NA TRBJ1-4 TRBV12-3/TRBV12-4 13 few TGTGCCAGCAGTTCTCAGGCCTATGAAAAACTGTTTTTT CASSSQAYEKLFF
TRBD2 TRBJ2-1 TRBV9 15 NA TGTGCCAGCAGCGTTCTAGCGGGGGCGAACAATGAGCAGTTCTTC CASSVLAGANNEQFF
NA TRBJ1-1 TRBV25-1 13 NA TGTGCCAGCAGTGGAACAGTGAACACTGAAGCTTTCTTT CASSGTVNTEAFF
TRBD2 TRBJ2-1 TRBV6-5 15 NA TGTGCCAGCCGTTTCGGCGGGGGCTCCTACAATGAGCAGTTCTTC CASRFGGGSYNEQFF
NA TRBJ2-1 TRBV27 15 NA TGTGCCAGCTGCACAGGACCCATAACTTTCAATGAGCAGTTCTTC CASCTGPITFNEQFF
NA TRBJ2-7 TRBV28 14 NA TGTGCCAGCAGTTTAGACGGGCAAGCCTACGAGCAGTACTTC CASSLDGQAYEQYF
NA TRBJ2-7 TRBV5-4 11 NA TGTGCCAGCAGCTCCCCGTACGAGCAGTACTTC CASSSPYEQYF
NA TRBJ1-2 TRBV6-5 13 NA TGTGCCAGCAGAGGTGGAGGGGACTATGGCTACACCTTC CASRGGGDYGYTF
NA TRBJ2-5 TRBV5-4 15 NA TGTGCCAGCAGCTTTGACTCTGGGGCTTTCGAGACCCAGTACTTC CASSFDSGAFETQYF
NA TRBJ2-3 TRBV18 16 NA TGTGCCAGCTCACCACCTCCTGGTACTAGCACAGATACGCAGTATTTT CASSPPPGTSTDTQYF
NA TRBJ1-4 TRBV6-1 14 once TGTGCCAGCAGTGACATAGGGTCCAGCGAAAAACTGTTTTTT CASSDIGSSEKLFF
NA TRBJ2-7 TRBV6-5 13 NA TGTGCCAGCAGTTTCGGTCGAGGGCGGGAGCAGTACTTC CASSFGRGREQYF
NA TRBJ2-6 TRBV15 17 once TGTGCCACCAGCAGACTGGGAGGGGGACGTGGGGCCAACGTCCTGACTTTC CATSRLGGGRGANVLTF
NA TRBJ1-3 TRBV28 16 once TGTGCCAGCAGTTTATCTGGGGAAGGCTCTGGAAACACCATATATTTT CASSLSGEGSGNTIYF
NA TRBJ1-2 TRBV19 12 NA TGTGCCAGTAGTGTGGACAGCTATGGCTACACCTTC CASSVDSYGYTF
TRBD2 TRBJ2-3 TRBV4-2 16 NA TGTGCCAGCAGCCGGACTAGCGGGGGCCCGCCAGATACGCAGTATTTT CASSRTSGGPPDTQYF
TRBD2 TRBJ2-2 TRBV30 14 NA TGTGCCGGACTAGCGGCCGCGAACACCGGGGAGCTGTTTTTT CAGLAAANTGELFF
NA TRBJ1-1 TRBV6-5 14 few TGTGCCAGCAGTTACTCTGGGGTCGGCACTGAAGCTTTCTTT CASSYSGVGTEAFF
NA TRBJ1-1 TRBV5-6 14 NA TGTGCCAGCAGCTTGGTAGGGTACGACAGTGAAGCTTTCTTT CASSLVGYDSEAFF
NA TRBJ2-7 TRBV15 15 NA TGTGCCACCAGCAGAACAGCCGCTAGCTCCTACGAGCAGTACTTC CATSRTAASSYEQYF
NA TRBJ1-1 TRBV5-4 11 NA TGTGCCAGCAGCTTTTGGACTGAAGCTTTCTTT CASSFWTEAFF
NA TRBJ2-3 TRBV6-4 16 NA TGTGCCAGCAGTGACGGGGCAGGGGGGAGCACAGATACGCAGTATTTT CASSDGAGGSTDTQYF
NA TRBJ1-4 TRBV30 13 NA TGTGCCTGGAGGGTGTCAGGCGGGGAAAAACTGTTTTTT CAWRVSGGEKLFF